This is a list of T cell receptor beta chains from one sample in a study of T-cell reconstitution after alpha-beta-depleted transplantation in children. TCRdb passed the PCR reads through MiXCR, listing each CDR3 protein once. The table includes about 300,000 distinct CDR3 sequences, around 10% detected once. This specimen consisted of PBMCs, obtained before TCRalphabeta/CD19-depleted stem cell transplant. Receptor source: a boy younger than two with acute myeloid leukemia, due to receive a stem cell transplant. Each CDR3 is given with its conserved first and last residue. D genes are given only for firm matches.

j_call | v_call | d_call | cdr3_aa
TRBJ2-1 | TRBV5-1 | TRBD2 | CASSLRTGGQVNEQFF
TRBJ2-7 | TRBV12-3/TRBV12-4 | TRBD2 | CASNKKRGEQYF
TRBJ2-2 | TRBV7-2 | NA | CASSRLGSPFAGELFF
TRBJ2-5 | TRBV12-3/TRBV12-4 | NA | CASNLRSGRQETQYF
TRBJ2-3 | TRBV7-2 | TRBD2 | CASSLPGLAGEGDTQYF
TRBJ2-3 | TRBV20-1 | NA | CSVRPSTDTQYF
TRBJ2-4 | TRBV28 | NA | CASSFPPGIQYF
TRBJ2-3 | TRBV29-1 | NA | CSVVQGSTDTQYF
TRBJ2-5 | TRBV7-2 | TRBD2 | CASSKGLAEETQYF
TRBJ2-4 | TRBV5-1 | TRBD1 | CASSPRQGENIQYF
TRBJ2-1 | TRBV3-1 | TRBD2 | CASSQEVLAATYNEQFF
TRBJ2-7 | TRBV5-8 | NA | CASSSLGALTYEQYF
TRBJ1-1 | TRBV5-6 | NA | CASSGDRGVGDEAFF
TRBJ2-1 | TRBV12-3/TRBV12-4 | NA | CASSFWGTDEQFF
TRBJ2-1 | TRBV7-3 | NA | CASSLGSGQNNEQFF
TRBJ2-3 | TRBV6-5 | NA | CASSYSLAGITDTQYF
TRBJ1-1 | TRBV29-1 | TRBD1 | CSAWKYRGDTEAFF
TRBJ1-1 | TRBV7-3 | NA | CASSLTRGTEAFF
TRBJ2-7 | TRBV6-2/TRBV6-3 | TRBD2 | CASRHRFGGAYEQYF
TRBJ2-5 | TRBV6-5 | NA | CASSYSGRGGETQYF
TRBJ2-1 | TRBV10-3 | NA | CAISAPSLEQFF
TRBJ1-3 | TRBV4-3 | NA | CASSQEGPGNTIYF